This TCR beta chain was recovered during a study of early stage breast cancer tumors. About the study: Among around twelve ER+/PR+/HER2- tumors, eight were ductal, four lobular.

This clone has a single count. Its target is unknown. Notes on the study in general: Enriched TCRB sequences shared across patients were mostly commonly generated sequences. Comparing each tissue with blood distinguished tumor from normal in about 85% of the 16 patients.

Clones were read by immunoSEQ multiplex PCR, and TCRdb kept only the in-frame ones, dropping some. The sample contains roughly 10,000 clones, around 80% of which appear only once. Germline CDR1 KGHSH, CDR2 LQKENI. Deletions cut 0 bases from V and 7 bases from J, with 12 bases between. This CDR3 spans 15 amino acids. The V and J genes are TRBV18 and TRBJ1-4, with D hard to call. The sample was breast tumor tissue. The receptor was isolated from a person aged 70 to 80 with breast cancer. The CDR3 sequence: CASSPPGSDGEKLFF. The CDR3 DNA reads TGTGCCAGCTCACCACCAGGGAGTGATGGTGAAAAACTGTTTTTT.